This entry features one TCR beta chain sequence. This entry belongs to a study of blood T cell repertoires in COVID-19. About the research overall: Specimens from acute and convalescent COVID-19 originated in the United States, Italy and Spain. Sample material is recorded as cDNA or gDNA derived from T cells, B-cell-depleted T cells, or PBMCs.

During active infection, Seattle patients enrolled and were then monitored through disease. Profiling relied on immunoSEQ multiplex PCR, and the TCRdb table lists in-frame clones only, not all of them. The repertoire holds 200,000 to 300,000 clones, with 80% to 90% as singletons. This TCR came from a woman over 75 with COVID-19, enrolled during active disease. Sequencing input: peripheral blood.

CDR3 DNA sequence: TGCGCCAGCAGTCTTCTTAGCGGGGGGGCTTACAATGAGCAGTTCTTC. Encoded protein: CASSLLSGGAYNEQFF. The rearrangement uses TRBV10-2 and TRBJ2-1; 11 bases line up with TRBD2. V lost 5 bases and J lost 4; bases outside the gene matches: 7. The CDR3 totals 16 residues. CDR1 and CDR2 from the germline V gene are WSHSY and SAAADI.